This T cell receptor beta chain was recorded in a study of T cells in Graves' hyperthyroidism and ophthalmopathy. Graves' hyperthyroidism is called stable when ophthalmopathy does not progress within 18 months. Newly diagnosed hyperthyroidism patients aged 18 to 65 years had disease lasting under 2 months. General study findings and limits: From stable hyperthyroidism, ophthalmopathy was set apart by a 13 V-J model. The model made its ophthalmopathy prediction, and onset followed a median around six months later.

Authors of the study amplified TCR beta CDR3 regions from RNA transcripts. A first-round RT-PCR of the TCR CDR3 used the HTBI primer set. From the multiplex PCR reads, TCRdb called clonotypes with MiXCR, one entry per CDR3 protein. Of about 700,000 distinct CDR3 sequences listed, 14% are singletons. This clonotype was seen many times. The antigen is unknown. The CDR3 has 17 amino acids. The ends lost 4 bases at V and 0 bases at J; junction bases unmatched: 7. CDR1 and CDR2 (germline): SEHNR, FQNEAQ (reference sequence). This sequence originates from a woman between 18 and 29 years old with Graves' hyperthyroidism. The sequenced material came from blood. The chain uses TRBV7-9 and TRBJ2-7; 12 bases are shared with TRBD2. The CDR3 nucleotides are TGTGCCAGCAGCTCATCCCTAGCGGGAGGGTACTCCTACGAGCAGTACTTC. Its protein product is CASSSSLAGGYSYEQYF.